This T cell receptor beta chain is from a study of CD8 T cells in ankylosing spondylitis. TCR beta libraries were made by quantitative 5'-RACE with molecular barcodes. TCRdb reprocessed the 5' RACE reads with MiXCR, giving one entry per CDR3 protein. The sample holds about 130,000 distinct CDR3 sequences, about a sixth seen once. This clonotype was found a few times. The antigen is not known. The germline V and J ends were trimmed by 2 bases and 1 base, with 12 bases remaining between them. CDR3 length: 16 residues. Germline lookup yields CDR1 SGHTA and CDR2 FQGNSA. Overall study findings and caveats: One TCR beta motif, made up of about 8 highly homologous variants, appeared characteristic of ankylosing spondylitis blood. Some of these motif variants have turned up before, in reports on reactive arthritis synovial fluid and blood. With a CD8+ phenotype, disease-linked clones were relatively rare in peripheral blood. The study looked at matched synovial fluid samples from ankylosing spondylitis patients. Disease-linked clones were reported to be significantly enriched there.

The sequence was collected from a male donor with ankylosing spondylitis. Sequenced material: blood, either unsorted or a sorted T cell fraction (not recorded which). The chain joins TRBV7-2 to TRBJ2-1; possibly TRBD2 for D (6 bases). Written as DNA, the CDR3 is TGTGCCAGCAGCTTATTCCGGGAGTCTTCCTACAATGAGCAGTTCTTC. This encodes CASSLFRESSYNEQFF.